The TCR beta chain under discussion was sequenced for a study of long-term antiretroviral therapy in people with HIV. Sequencing used immunoSEQ v3.0 at survey level. The assay was immunoSEQ multiplex PCR, and TCRdb's table has in-frame clones only and misses some. This table has 25,000 to 35,000 clones, around nine tenths appearing once. Each donor provided at least one pre-ART PBMC sample and at least two post-ART PBMC samples. This sequence originates from a woman aged 18-29 years with HIV. The sequencing used unsorted PBMCs, collected 1.8 years after starting antiretroviral therapy.

DNA of the CDR3: TGTGCCAGCACCTCCCGGGACAGACCCTACAATGAGCAGTTCTTC. It encodes CASTSRDRPYNEQFF. V and J are TRBV6-1 and TRBJ2-1; 7 bases map to TRBD1. The CDR3 spans 15 residues. J was trimmed by 2 bases and V by 7 bases; bases with no gene match: 8. CDR1 MNHNS and CDR2 SASEGT come from the germline V gene.